This T cell receptor beta chain was captured in a study of blood T cell repertoires in COVID-19. In the study overall: Sources were T cells, B-cell-depleted T cells, or PBMCs; the material itself was cDNA or gDNA.

As handled by the study authors: From reference gene primer amplification, estimates of nucleated cell counts were derived. The method was immunoSEQ multiplex PCR; TCRdb's version includes in-frame clones alone and lacks a portion of them. V, J and clone size reflect that table, while D and trimming were determined from the DNA. The sample lists about 43,000 clones; around nine tenths were seen once. The J segment lost 2 bases and the V segment lost 6 bases, leaving 14 bases of the junction unmatched. The CDR3 spans 17 residues. Per the germline V gene, CDR1 is SGHRS and CDR2 is YFSETQ. Seattle patients were enrolled while actively infected and followed longitudinally.

The chain links TRBV5-1 to TRBJ2-7; 10 bases agree with TRBD2. Sequenced: peripheral blood. The receptor comes from a middle-aged man with COVID-19, enrolled during active disease. In nucleotides, the CDR3 is TGCGCCAGCAAACAGATTAGCGGGGGGATACGCACCTACGAGCAGTACTTC. Translation: CASKQISGGIRTYEQYF.